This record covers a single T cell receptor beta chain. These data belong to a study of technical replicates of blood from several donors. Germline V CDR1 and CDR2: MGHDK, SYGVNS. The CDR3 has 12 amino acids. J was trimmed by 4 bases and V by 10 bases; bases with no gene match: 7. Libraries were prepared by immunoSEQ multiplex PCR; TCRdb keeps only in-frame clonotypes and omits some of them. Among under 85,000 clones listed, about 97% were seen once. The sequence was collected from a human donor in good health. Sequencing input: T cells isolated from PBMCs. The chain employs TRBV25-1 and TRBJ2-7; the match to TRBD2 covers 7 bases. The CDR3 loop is CATAPGGYEQYF. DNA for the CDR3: TGTGCCACCGCTCCGGGGGGTTACGAGCAGTACTTC.